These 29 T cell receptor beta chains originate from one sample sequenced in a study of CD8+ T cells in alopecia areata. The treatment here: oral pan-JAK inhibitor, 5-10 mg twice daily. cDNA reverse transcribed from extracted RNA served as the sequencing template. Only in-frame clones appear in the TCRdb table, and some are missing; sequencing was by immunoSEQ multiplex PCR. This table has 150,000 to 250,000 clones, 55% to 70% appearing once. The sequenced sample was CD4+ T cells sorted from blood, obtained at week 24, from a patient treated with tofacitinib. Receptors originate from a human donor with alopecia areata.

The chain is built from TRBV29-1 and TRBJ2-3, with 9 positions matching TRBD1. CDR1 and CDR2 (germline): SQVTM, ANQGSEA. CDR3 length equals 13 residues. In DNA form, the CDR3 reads TGCACCTCGGGACAGGGAAAGGGGAATACGCAGTATTTT. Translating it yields CTSGQGKGNTQYF.

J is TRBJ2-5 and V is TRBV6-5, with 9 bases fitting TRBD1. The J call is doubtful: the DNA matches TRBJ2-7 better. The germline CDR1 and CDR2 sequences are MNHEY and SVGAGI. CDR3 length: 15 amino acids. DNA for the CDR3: TGTGCCAGCAGTTACTCCGCGGGACAGGGCTACGAGCAGTACTTC. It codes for CASSYSAGQGYEQYF.

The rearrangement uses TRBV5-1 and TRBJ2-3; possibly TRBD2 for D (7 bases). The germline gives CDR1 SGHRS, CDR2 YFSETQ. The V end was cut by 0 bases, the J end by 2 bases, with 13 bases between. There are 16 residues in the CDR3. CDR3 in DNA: TGCGCCAGCAGCTTGGGAGGCGGGGGCTACACAGATACGCAGTATTTT. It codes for CASSLGGGGYTDTQYF.

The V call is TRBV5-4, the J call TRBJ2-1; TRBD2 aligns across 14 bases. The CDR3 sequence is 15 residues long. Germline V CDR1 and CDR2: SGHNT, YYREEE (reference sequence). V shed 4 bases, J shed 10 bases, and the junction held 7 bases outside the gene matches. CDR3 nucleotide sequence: TGTGCCAGCAGCCGCGGGACTAGCGGGAGCATGGAGCAGTTCTTC. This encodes CASSRGTSGSMEQFF.

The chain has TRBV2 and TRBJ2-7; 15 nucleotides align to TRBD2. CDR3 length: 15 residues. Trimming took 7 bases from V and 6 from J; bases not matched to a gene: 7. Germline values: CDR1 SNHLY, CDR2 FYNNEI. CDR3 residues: CASTRGLAGGGEQYF. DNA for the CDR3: TGTGCCAGCACCCGCGGACTAGCGGGAGGGGGCGAGCAGTACTTC.

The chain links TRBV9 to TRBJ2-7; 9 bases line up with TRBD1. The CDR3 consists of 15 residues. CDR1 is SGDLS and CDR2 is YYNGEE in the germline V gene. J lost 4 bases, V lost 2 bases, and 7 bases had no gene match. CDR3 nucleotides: TGTGCCAGCAGCGTTGGGGACAGGGATTCGTACGAGCAGTACTTC. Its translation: CASSVGDRDSYEQYF. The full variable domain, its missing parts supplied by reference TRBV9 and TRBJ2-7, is DSGVTQTPKHLITATGQRVTLRCSPRSGDLSVYWYQQSLDQGLQFLIQYYNGEERAKGNILERFSAQQFPDLHSELNLSSLELGDSALYFCASSVGDRDSYEQYFGPGTRLTVT.

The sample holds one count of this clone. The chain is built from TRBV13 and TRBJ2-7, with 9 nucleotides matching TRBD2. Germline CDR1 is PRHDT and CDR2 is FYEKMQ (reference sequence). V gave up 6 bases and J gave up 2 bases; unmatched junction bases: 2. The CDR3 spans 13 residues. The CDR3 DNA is TGTGCCAGCAGGCGGGAGGGGGCCTACGAGCAGTACTTC. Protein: CASRREGAYEQYF.

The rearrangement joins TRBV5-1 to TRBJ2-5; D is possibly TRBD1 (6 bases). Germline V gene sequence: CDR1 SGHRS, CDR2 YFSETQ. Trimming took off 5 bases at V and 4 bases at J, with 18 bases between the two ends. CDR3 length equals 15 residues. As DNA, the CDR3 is TGCGCCAGCAGAACAGGACAGCCACACGTAGAGACCCAGTACTTC. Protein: CASRTGQPHVETQYF.

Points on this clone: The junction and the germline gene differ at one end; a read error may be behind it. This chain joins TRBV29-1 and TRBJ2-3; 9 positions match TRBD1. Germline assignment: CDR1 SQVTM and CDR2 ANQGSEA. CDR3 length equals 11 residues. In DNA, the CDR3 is TGCAGCGTTGAGAGAGGGACAGGGACGGATTTT. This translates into CSVERGTGTDF.

The CDR3 reads CASSGNRGETQYF. CDR3 nucleotides: TGTGCCAGCAGTGGGAACAGGGGGGAGACCCAGTACTTC. The rearrangement joins TRBV6-5 to TRBJ2-5; the match to TRBD1 covers 8 bases. Germline V gene sequence: CDR1 MNHEY, CDR2 SVGAGI. CDR3 size: 13 residues. V lost 5 bases and J lost 5; bases outside the gene matches: 4.

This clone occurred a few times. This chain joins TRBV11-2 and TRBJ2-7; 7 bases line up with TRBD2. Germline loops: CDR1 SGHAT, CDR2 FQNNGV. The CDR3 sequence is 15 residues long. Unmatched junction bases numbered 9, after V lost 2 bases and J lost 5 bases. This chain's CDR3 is CASSLSIGGGDEQYF. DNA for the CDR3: TGTGCCAGCAGCTTAAGTATAGGTGGGGGGGACGAGCAGTACTTC.

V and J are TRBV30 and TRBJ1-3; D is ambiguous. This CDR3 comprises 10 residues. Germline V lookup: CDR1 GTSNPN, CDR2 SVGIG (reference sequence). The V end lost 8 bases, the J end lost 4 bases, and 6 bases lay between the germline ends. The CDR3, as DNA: TGTGCCGCCGGAGGAAACACCATATATTTT. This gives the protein CAAGGNTIYF.

CDR3 coding DNA: TGTGCCAGCAGCCCCCGGAAGGACAGTTTCACAGATACGCAGTATTTT. It yields the protein CASSPRKDSFTDTQYF. The chain couples TRBV7-9 to TRBJ2-3; tentatively, D is TRBD1 (6 bases). V shed 5 bases and J shed 2 bases, with 17 bases lying between them. Germline V gene data show CDR1 as SEHNR and CDR2 as FQNEAQ (reference sequence). CDR3 size: 16 residues.

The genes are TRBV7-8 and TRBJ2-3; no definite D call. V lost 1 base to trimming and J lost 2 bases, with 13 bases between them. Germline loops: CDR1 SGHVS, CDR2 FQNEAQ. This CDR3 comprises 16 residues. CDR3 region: CASSLGAVLNTDTQYF. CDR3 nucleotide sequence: TGTGCCAGCAGCTTAGGGGCAGTCCTGAACACAGATACGCAGTATTTT.

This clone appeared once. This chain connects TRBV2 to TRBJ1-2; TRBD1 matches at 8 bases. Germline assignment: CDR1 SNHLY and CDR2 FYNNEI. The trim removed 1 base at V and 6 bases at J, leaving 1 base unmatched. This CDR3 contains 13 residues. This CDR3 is CASSEEQGDGYTF. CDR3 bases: TGTGCCAGCAGTGAAGAACAGGGGGATGGCTACACCTTC.

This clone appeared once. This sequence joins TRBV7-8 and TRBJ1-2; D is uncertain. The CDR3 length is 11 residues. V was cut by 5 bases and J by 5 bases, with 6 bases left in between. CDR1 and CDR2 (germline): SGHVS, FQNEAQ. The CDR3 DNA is TGTGCCAGCAGCGGAAGTTATGGCTACACCTTC. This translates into CASSGSYGYTF.

The CDR3 protein is CASSVITSPQETQYF. Here the CDR3 DNA reads TGTGCCAGCAGCGTAATTACTTCTCCCCAAGAGACCCAGTACTTC. The V and J genes are TRBV9 and TRBJ2-5; D gene ambiguous. The V end was cut by 1 base, the J end by 1 base, with 11 bases between. The germline V gene encodes CDR1 SGDLS and CDR2 YYNGEE. The CDR3 spans 15 residues.

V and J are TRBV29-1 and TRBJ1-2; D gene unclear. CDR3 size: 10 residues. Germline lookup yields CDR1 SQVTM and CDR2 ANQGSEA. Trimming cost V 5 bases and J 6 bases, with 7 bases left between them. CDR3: CSVSGDGYTF. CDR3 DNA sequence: TGCAGCGTTAGTGGGGATGGCTACACCTTC.

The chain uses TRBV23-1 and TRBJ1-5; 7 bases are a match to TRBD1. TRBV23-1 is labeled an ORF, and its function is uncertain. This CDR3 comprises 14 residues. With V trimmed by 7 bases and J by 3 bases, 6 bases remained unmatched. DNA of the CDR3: TGCGCCAGCATACGTGACAGGGACAATCAGCCCCAGCATTTT. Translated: CASIRDRDNQPQHF.

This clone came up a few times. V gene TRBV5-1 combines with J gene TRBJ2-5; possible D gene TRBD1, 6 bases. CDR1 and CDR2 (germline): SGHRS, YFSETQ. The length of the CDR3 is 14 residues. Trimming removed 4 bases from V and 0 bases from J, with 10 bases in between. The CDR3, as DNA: TGCGCCAGCAGCCAACAGGGCTACCAAGAGACCCAGTACTTC. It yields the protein CASSQQGYQETQYF. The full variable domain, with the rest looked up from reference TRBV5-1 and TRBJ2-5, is KAGVTQTPRYLIKTRGQQVTLSCSPISGHRSVSWYQQTPGQGLQFLFEYFSETQRNKGNFPGRFSGRQFSNSRSEMNVSTLELGDSALYLCASSQQGYQETQYFGPGTRLLVL.

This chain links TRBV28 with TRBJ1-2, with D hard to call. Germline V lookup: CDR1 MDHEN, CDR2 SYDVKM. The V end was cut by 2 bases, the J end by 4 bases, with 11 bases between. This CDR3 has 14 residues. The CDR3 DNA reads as TGTGCCAGCAGTTTAAGTGGCAGGTTCTATGGCTACACCTTC. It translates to CASSLSGRFYGYTF.

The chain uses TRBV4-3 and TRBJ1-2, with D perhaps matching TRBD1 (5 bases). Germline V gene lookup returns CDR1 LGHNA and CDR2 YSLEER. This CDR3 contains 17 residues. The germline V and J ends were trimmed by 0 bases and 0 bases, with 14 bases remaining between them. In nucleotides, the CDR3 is TGCGCCAGCAGCCAAGAGCGACCCGGGACGGCTAACTATGGCTACACCTTC. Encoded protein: CASSQERPGTANYGYTF.

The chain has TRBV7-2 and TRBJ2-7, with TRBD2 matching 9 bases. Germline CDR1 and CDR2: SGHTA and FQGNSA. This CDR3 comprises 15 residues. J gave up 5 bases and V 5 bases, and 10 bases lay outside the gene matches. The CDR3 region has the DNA TGTGCCAGCAGCCTACTAGCGGGCCGGGGCAACGAGCAGTACTTC. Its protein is CASSLLAGRGNEQYF. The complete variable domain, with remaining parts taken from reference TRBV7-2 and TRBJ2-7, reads GAGVSQSPSNKVTEKGKDVELRCDPISGHTALYWYRQSLGQGLEFLIYFQGNSAPDKSGLPSDRFSAERTGGSVSTLTIQRTQQEDSAVYLCASSLLAGRGNEQYFGPGTRLTVT.

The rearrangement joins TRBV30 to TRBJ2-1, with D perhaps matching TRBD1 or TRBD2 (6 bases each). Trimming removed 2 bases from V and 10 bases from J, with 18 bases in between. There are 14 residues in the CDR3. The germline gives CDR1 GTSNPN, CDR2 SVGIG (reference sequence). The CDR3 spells CAWSSLHIGGEQFF. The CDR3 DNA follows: TGTGCCTGGAGTAGCCTCCACATAGGGGGGGAGCAGTTCTTC.

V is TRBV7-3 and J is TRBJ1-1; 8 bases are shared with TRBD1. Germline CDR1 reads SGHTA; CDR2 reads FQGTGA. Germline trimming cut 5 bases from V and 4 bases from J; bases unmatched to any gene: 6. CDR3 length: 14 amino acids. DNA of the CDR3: TGTGCCAGCAGCCTTGCAGGGGGCGGCACTGAAGCTTTCTTT. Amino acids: CASSLAGGGTEAFF.

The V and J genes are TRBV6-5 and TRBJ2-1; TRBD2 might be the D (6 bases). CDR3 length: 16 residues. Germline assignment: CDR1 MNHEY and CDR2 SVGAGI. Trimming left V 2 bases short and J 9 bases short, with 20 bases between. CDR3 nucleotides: TGTGCCAGCAGTTACGCCAAGTGGCGGGGAGAGGCTGAGCAGTTCTTC. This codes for CASSYAKWRGEAEQFF.

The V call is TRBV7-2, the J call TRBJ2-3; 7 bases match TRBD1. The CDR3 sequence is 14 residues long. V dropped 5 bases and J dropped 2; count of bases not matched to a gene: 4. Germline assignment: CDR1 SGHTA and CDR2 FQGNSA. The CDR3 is CASSRDRYTDTQYF. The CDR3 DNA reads TGTGCCAGCAGCAGGGACAGATACACAGATACGCAGTATTTT.

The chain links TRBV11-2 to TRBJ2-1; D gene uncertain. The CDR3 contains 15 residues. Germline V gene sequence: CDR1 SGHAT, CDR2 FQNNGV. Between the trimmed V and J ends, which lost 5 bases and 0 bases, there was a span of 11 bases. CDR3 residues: CASSLGRRSYNEQFF. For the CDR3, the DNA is TGTGCCAGCAGCCTCGGACGCCGCTCCTACAATGAGCAGTTCTTC.

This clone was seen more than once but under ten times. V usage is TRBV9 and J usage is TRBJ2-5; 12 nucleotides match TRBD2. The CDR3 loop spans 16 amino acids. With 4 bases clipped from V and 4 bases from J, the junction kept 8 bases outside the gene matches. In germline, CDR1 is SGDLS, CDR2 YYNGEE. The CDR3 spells CASSPALAGGIETQYF. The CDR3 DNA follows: TGTGCCAGCAGCCCCGCTCTAGCGGGGGGGATAGAGACCCAGTACTTC.